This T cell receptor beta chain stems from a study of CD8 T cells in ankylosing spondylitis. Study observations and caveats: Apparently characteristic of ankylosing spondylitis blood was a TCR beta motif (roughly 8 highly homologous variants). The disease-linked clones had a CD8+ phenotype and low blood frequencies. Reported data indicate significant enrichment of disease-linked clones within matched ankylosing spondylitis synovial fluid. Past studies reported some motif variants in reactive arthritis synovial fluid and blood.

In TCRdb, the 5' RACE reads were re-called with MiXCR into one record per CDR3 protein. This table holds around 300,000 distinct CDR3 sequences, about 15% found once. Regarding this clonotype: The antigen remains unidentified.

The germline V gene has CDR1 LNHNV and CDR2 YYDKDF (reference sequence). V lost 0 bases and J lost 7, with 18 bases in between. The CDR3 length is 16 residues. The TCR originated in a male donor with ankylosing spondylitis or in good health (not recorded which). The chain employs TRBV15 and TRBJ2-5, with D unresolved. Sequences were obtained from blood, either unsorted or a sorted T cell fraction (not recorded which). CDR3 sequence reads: CATSRDTGEATGTQYF. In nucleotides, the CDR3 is TGTGCCACCAGCAGAGATACGGGCGAGGCTACCGGGACCCAGTACTTC.